Shown below are 30 T cell receptor beta chains from a single sample sequenced in a study of cytomegalovirus exposure and HLA in healthy donors. 60 Vbeta and 13 Jbeta primers were used in PCR. Repertoires were generated with immunoSEQ multiplex PCR, while TCRdb's copy carries only in-frame clones and drops some. The sample shows about 170,000 clones, roughly 80% of them seen only once. Sequenced sample: PBMCs. These receptors all stem from a male donor in good health and CMV-seronegative.

The count of this clone is one. Here the CDR3 DNA reads TGTGCCAGTAGTCCCCCCGACAGGGTATGGGATGGCTACACCTTC. Its protein is CASSPPDRVWDGYTF. V and J are TRBV19 and TRBJ1-2; 7 positions match TRBD1. The ends lost 5 bases at V and 6 bases at J; junction bases unmatched: 12. This CDR3 region has 15 residues. Germline values: CDR1 LNHDA, CDR2 SQIVND (reference sequence).

V and J are TRBV30 and TRBJ2-5; D perhaps matches TRBD1 (6 bases). This CDR3 comprises 13 residues. The ends were cut back, 5 bases at V and 2 bases at J, with 12 bases in the middle. CDR1 GTSNPN and CDR2 SVGIG come from the germline V gene (reference sequence). CDR3 nucleotides: TGTGCCTGGGACAGGAGACTACAAGAGACCCAGTACTTC. Translation: CAWDRRLQETQYF.

The rearrangement links TRBV6-1 to TRBJ1-2, with a weak D call TRBD1 (6 bases). Trimming took off 2 bases at V and 1 base at J, with 14 bases between the two ends. The germline V gene has CDR1 MNHNS and CDR2 SASEGT. This CDR3 contains 16 residues. The chain's CDR3 is CASSEHGTTLNYGYTF. Written as DNA, the CDR3 is TGTGCCAGCAGTGAACACGGGACAACACTTAACTATGGCTACACCTTC.

V usage is TRBV30 and J usage is TRBJ1-1; D unresolved. Trimming took off 1 base at V and 6 bases at J, with 9 bases between the two ends. Germline-derived CDR1 and CDR2 are GTSNPN and SVGIG (reference sequence). The CDR3 sequence is 12 residues long. The chain's CDR3 is CAWSAVYAEAFF. The DNA of the CDR3 is TGTGCCTGGAGTGCAGTTTACGCTGAAGCTTTCTTT. The full variable domain, completed using reference TRBV30 and TRBJ1-1, is SQTIHQWPATLVQPVGSPLSLECTVEGTSNPNLYWYRQAAGRGLQLLFYSVGIGQISSEVPQNLSASRPQDRQFILSSKKLLLSDSGFYLCAWSAVYAEAFFGQGTRLTVV.

This sequence joins TRBV5-1 and TRBJ1-1; D gene unclear. The CDR3 is 13 amino acids. Germline values: CDR1 SGHRS, CDR2 YFSETQ. V lost 2 bases, J lost 3 bases, and 8 bases lay in between. The CDR3 region has the DNA TGCGCCAGCAGCTTCGGTGGAGACACTGAAGCTTTCTTT. Translated, it gives CASSFGGDTEAFF. Full variable domain (outside the CDR3, taken from reference TRBV5-1 and TRBJ1-1): KAGVTQTPRYLIKTRGQQVTLSCSPISGHRSVSWYQQTPGQGLQFLFEYFSETQRNKGNFPGRFSGRQFSNSRSEMNVSTLELGDSALYLCASSFGGDTEAFFGQGTRLTVV.

The chain couples TRBV6-5 to TRBJ1-2, with TRBD1 matching over 8 bases. V dropped 2 bases and J dropped 2; count of bases not matched to a gene: 4. The CDR3 is 15 residues long. Germline V gene lookup returns CDR1 MNHEY and CDR2 SVGAGI. CDR3 protein: CASSYVAGGNYGYTF. Written as DNA, the CDR3 is TGTGCCAGCAGTTACGTGGCAGGGGGCAACTATGGCTACACCTTC.

V and J are TRBV7-7 and TRBJ1-4; the match to TRBD1 covers 7 bases. The CDR3 extends over 15 amino acids. Germline V gene sequence: CDR1 SSHAT, CDR2 FNYEAQ (reference sequence). V trimming: 2 bases; J trimming: 4 bases; junction bases outside the gene matches: 4. CDR3 bases: TGTGCCAGCAGCTTACGACAGGGTCTTAATGAAAAACTGTTTTTT. It codes for CASSLRQGLNEKLFF.

The rearrangement joins TRBV5-1 to TRBJ2-7; 10 bases agree with TRBD1. The CDR3 consists of 14 residues. Germline trimming cut 6 bases from V and 4 bases from J; bases unmatched to any gene: 7. Germline V gene lookup returns CDR1 SGHRS and CDR2 YFSETQ. CDR3 in DNA: TGCGCCAGCACCGTGACAGGGGGCGCGTACGAGCAGTACTTC. Its translation: CASTVTGGAYEQYF.

V usage is TRBV4-3 and J usage is TRBJ1-3; unclear D gene. This CDR3 comprises 13 residues. From germline, CDR1 is LGHNA and CDR2 YSLEER. V was shortened by 1 base and J by 3 bases, with 4 bases between the two germline ends. CDR3 sequence reads: CASSQGGGNTIYF. For the CDR3, the DNA is TGCGCCAGCAGCCAAGGAGGTGGAAACACCATATATTTT.

This clone appeared a single time. The chain links TRBV7-9 to TRBJ2-2; unclear D gene. This CDR3 spans 15 amino acids. Looked up from germline, CDR1 is SEHNR and CDR2 is FQNEAQ (reference sequence). Trimming pared 3 bases from V and 2 bases from J, leaving 10 bases between. The CDR3 region is CASSLNRANTGELFF. CDR3 DNA sequence: TGTGCCAGCAGCTTGAACAGAGCTAACACCGGGGAGCTGTTTTTT.

The CDR3 sequence is CATRRGDTDTQYF. DNA of the CDR3: TGCGCCACCCGTCGAGGAGACACAGATACGCAGTATTTT. The chain has TRBV5-1 and TRBJ2-3; D call uncertain. Between the trimmed V and J ends, which lost 9 bases and 2 bases, there was a span of 13 bases. The CDR3 covers 13 residues. Germline lookup yields CDR1 SGHRS and CDR2 YFSETQ.

The chain combines TRBV7-6 with TRBJ2-7; weak D call: TRBD1 (6 bases). Per germline, CDR1 SGHVS and CDR2 FNYEAQ. The CDR3 loop spans 14 amino acids. Deletions cut 5 bases from V and 3 bases from J, with 14 bases between. The CDR3 loop reads CASSREGGVYEQYF. Written as DNA, the CDR3 is TGTGCCAGCAGCCGAGAAGGGGGAGTCTACGAGCAGTACTTC.

This clone showed up just once. This chain uses TRBV4-1 with TRBJ1-6; TRBD1 agrees at 9 bases. J lost 5 bases, V lost 6 bases, and 8 bases had no gene match. Germline CDR1 and CDR2: MGHRA and YSYEKL. The CDR3 is made up of 16 amino acids. The DNA for the CDR3 is TGCGCCAGCAGTCCCACGGGACAGGGTAATAATTCACCCCTCCACTTT. Its protein is CASSPTGQGNNSPLHF.

The chain couples TRBV7-8 to TRBJ2-1, with a possible D match to TRBD1 (6 bases). The V gene lost 5 bases and the J gene lost 8 bases, with 19 bases spanning the gap. The length of the CDR3 is 15 residues. Per the germline V gene, CDR1 is SGHVS and CDR2 is FQNEAQ. The CDR3 loop is CASSPRGRGSDEQFF. The CDR3 DNA follows: TGTGCCAGCAGCCCACGGGGCAGGGGATCGGATGAGCAGTTCTTC.

This chain joins TRBV29-1 and TRBJ2-1; 9 bases fit TRBD1. In germline, CDR1 is SQVTM, CDR2 ANQGSEA. V lost 6 bases to trimming and J lost 0 bases; unmatched junction nucleotides: 3. This CDR3 region has 14 residues. The CDR3 region is CSVRQGDSYNEQFF. The DNA of the CDR3 is TGCAGCGTACGACAGGGGGACTCCTACAATGAGCAGTTCTTC.

V usage is TRBV5-5 and J usage is TRBJ1-2; D not certain. Trimming took off 2 bases at V and 0 bases at J, with 11 bases between the two ends. There are 15 residues in the CDR3. Germline V lookup: CDR1 SGHKS, CDR2 YYEKEE (reference sequence). CDR3 coding DNA: TGTGCCAGCAGCTTTCAGGCAGCTTCTAACTATGGCTACACCTTC. Translating it yields CASSFQAASNYGYTF.

This rearrangement joins TRBV5-1 to TRBJ1-1, with 7 bases matching TRBD1. The germline V gene has CDR1 SGHRS and CDR2 YFSETQ. CDR3 length: 16 amino acids. V dropped 0 bases and J dropped 5; count of bases not matched to a gene: 10. The CDR3 DNA sequence: TGCGCCAGCAGCTTGGTTCAGGGGGGATCGGATACTGAAGCTTTCTTT. It codes for CASSLVQGGSDTEAFF. Based on the CDR3 plus reference TRBV5-1 and TRBJ1-1, the full variable domain is KAGVTQTPRYLIKTRGQQVTLSCSPISGHRSVSWYQQTPGQGLQFLFEYFSETQRNKGNFPGRFSGRQFSNSRSEMNVSTLELGDSALYLCASSLVQGGSDTEAFFGQGTRLTVV.

The rearrangement uses TRBV5-1 and TRBJ1-6; a weak D match, TRBD1 (6 bases). This CDR3 has 16 residues. Trimming pared 0 bases from V and 7 bases from J, leaving 14 bases between. CDR1 is SGHRS, CDR2 YFSETQ, per germline. The CDR3 bases are TGCGCCAGCAGCTTGGGGCTGGGGCAGGGGAATTCACCCCTCCACTTT. Translating it yields CASSLGLGQGNSPLHF.

This chain links TRBV7-6 with TRBJ2-2; D may be TRBD2 (5 bases). Germline V gives CDR1 SGHVS, CDR2 FNYEAQ. V was shortened by 4 bases and J by 7 bases, with 16 bases between the two germline ends. The CDR3 consists of 15 residues. CDR3 sequence reads: CASSSRRGPGGELFF. Here the CDR3 DNA reads TGTGCCAGCAGCTCCCGGAGAGGGCCCGGCGGGGAGCTGTTTTTT.

Only a few counts were recorded for this clone. V gene TRBV6-1 combines with J gene TRBJ1-2; TRBD1 matches at 7 bases. The CDR3 runs to 15 residues. Germline V CDR1 and CDR2: MNHNS, SASEGT. The J segment lost 0 bases and the V segment lost 5 bases, leaving 6 bases of the junction unmatched. As DNA, the CDR3 is TGTGCCAGCAGTCTTACCGGGACAGCTAACTATGGCTACACCTTC. Its protein product is CASSLTGTANYGYTF.

The V gene is TRBV30, the J gene TRBJ1-1, with D hard to call. Looked up from germline, CDR1 is GTSNPN and CDR2 is SVGIG (reference sequence). The CDR3 loop spans 13 amino acids. V was trimmed by 0 bases and J by 4 bases, leaving 9 bases between them. As DNA, the CDR3 is TGTGCCTGGAGTGTATTGGGGAGCACTGAAGCTTTCTTT. Translated, it gives CAWSVLGSTEAFF. Using reference TRBV30 and TRBJ1-1 for the parts outside the CDR3, the full variable domain is SQTIHQWPATLVQPVGSPLSLECTVEGTSNPNLYWYRQAAGRGLQLLFYSVGIGQISSEVPQNLSASRPQDRQFILSSKKLLLSDSGFYLCAWSVLGSTEAFFGQGTRLTVV.

V is TRBV7-8 and J is TRBJ2-7, with 8 bases that match TRBD1. The germline gives CDR1 SGHVS, CDR2 FQNEAQ. This CDR3 contains 14 residues. Losses at the gene ends were 1 base for V and 7 bases for J; bases not matched to a gene: 6. In DNA form, the CDR3 reads TGTGCCAGCAGCTTAGGGTCCAGGGGGCGGGAGCAGTACTTC. Translated: CASSLGSRGREQYF.

V usage is TRBV4-2 and J usage is TRBJ2-2; 11 bases are shared with TRBD2. V dropped 1 base and J dropped 3; count of bases not matched to a gene: 1. This CDR3 comprises 16 residues. From germline, CDR1 is LGHNA and CDR2 YNFKEQ. The DNA of the CDR3 is TGTGCCAGCAGCCAAGTAGCGGGGGGGTACACCGGGGAGCTGTTTTTT. This sequence encodes CASSQVAGGYTGELFF.

This chain links TRBV9 with TRBJ1-5, with 8 bases lining up with TRBD1. Germline trimming cut 4 bases from V and 4 bases from J; bases unmatched to any gene: 7. Germline CDR1 SGDLS, CDR2 YYNGEE. The CDR3 length is 15 residues. The CDR3 sequence is CASSRSTGVNQPQHF. CDR3 nucleotides: TGTGCCAGCAGCAGGTCGACAGGGGTGAATCAGCCCCAGCATTTT.

The count of this clone is one. V usage is TRBV7-9 and J usage is TRBJ2-3; D possibly corresponds to TRBD1 (7 bases). This CDR3 has 15 residues. Germline V gene lookup returns CDR1 SEHNR and CDR2 FQNEAQ (reference sequence). V dropped 5 bases and J dropped 0 bases, with 12 bases sitting between them. Here the CDR3 DNA reads TGTGCCAGCAGCCGCGGGACAGCTAGCACAGATACGCAGTATTTT. Translated: CASSRGTASTDTQYF.

This chain joins TRBV10-2 and TRBJ1-6, with D possibly matching TRBD1 (6 bases). The germline V gene encodes CDR1 WSHSY and CDR2 SAAADI. Deletions cut 7 bases from V and 5 bases from J, with 12 bases between. The CDR3 consists of 14 residues. The CDR3, as DNA: TGCGCCAGCACCCGGACAGCCGATAATTCACCCCTCCACTTT. Amino acid sequence: CASTRTADNSPLHF.

About this clone: This sample also contains other DNA sequences that code for the same CDR3. The CDR3 sequence is CASSLQTGGYGYTF. In DNA, the CDR3 is TGTGCCAGCAGCTTACAGACAGGGGGGTATGGCTACACCTTC. The chain recombines TRBV11-2 with TRBJ1-2, with 9 positions matching TRBD1. This CDR3 is 14 amino acids long. With V trimmed by 2 bases and J by 5 bases, 3 bases remained unmatched. The germline gives CDR1 SGHAT, CDR2 FQNNGV.

This clone showed up just once. In nucleotides, the CDR3 is TGTGCCAGCTTATCAGGGGCGAATTCACCCCTCCACTTT. Translated: CASLSGANSPLHF. This rearrangement joins TRBV27 to TRBJ1-6; TRBD1 is a possible D gene (6 bases). From germline, CDR1 is MNHEY and CDR2 SMNVEV (reference sequence). The V gene lost 8 bases and the J gene lost 7 bases, with 12 bases spanning the gap. CDR3 length: 13 amino acids.

DNA for the CDR3: TGTGCCAGCAGCGTACCTACAGGACAAACTGAAGCTTTCTTT. Its protein is CASSVPTGQTEAFF. V usage is TRBV5-4 and J usage is TRBJ1-1, with a weak D call TRBD1 (5 bases). The CDR3 totals 14 residues. Germline V gene data show CDR1 as SGHNT and CDR2 as YYREEE (reference sequence). With 4 bases removed from V and 5 bases from J, the gap between germline ends came to 15 bases.

The rearrangement uses TRBV6-5 and TRBJ1-4; maybe TRBD1 (5 bases). The CDR3 covers 14 residues. The germline V and J ends were trimmed by 2 bases and 4 bases, with 8 bases remaining between them. From germline, CDR1 is MNHEY and CDR2 SVGAGI. Here the CDR3 DNA reads TGTGCCAGCAGTTACAGGGGTAATAATGAAAAACTGTTTTTT. Its protein product is CASSYRGNNEKLFF.